This T cell receptor (beta chain) comes out of a study of blood T cell repertoires in COVID-19. Looking at the study overall: Material from acute and convalescent COVID-19 was sourced from the United States, Italy and Spain.

Germline V gives CDR1 SGHTA, CDR2 FQGTGA. This CDR3 is 16 amino acids long. V lost 5 bases to trimming and J lost 8 bases; unmatched junction nucleotides: 14. As originally analysed: The authors estimated nucleated cell counts from reference gene primer amplification. TCRdb's table, derived via immunoSEQ multiplex PCR, lists solely in-frame clones and lacks some. V and J calls and clone size are given by that table; D and trimming were obtained from the DNA. The sample lists around 340,000 clones; 88% were seen once. V is TRBV7-3 and J is TRBJ2-1; 8 positions match TRBD1. The sequence derives from a woman younger than 45 who had been exposed to COVID-19. Sequencing was carried out using PBMCs or T cells enriched from blood (not recorded which). The CDR3 nucleotides are TGTGCCAGCAGCCCGAAGACCGGGACAGGCGGGGATGAGCAGTTCTTC. This codes for CASSPKTGTGGDEQFF.